This T cell receptor (beta chain) stems from a study of CXCR3-negative and CXCR3-positive naive CD8 T cells. On the study more broadly: For each library, about 1.5 +/- 0.3 million TRB reads were obtained, some 130 million in total.

cDNA libraries for TRB were generated by 5' RACE incorporating UMI labels. From the 5' RACE reads, TCRdb lists one entry per CDR3 protein and no DNA. Its table lists approximately 65,000 distinct CDR3 sequences. Study-level points and caveats: Both naive subsets showed comparably high diversity, and memory CD8+ cells showed much lower diversity. For CXCR3-positive naive cells, TRB CDR3s were more hydrophobic than those of CXCR3-negative naive cells.

Germline CDR1 is DFQATT and CDR2 is SNEGSKA (reference sequence). The CDR3 has 13 residues. Regarding this clonotype: Its matching antigen is unknown.

V usage is TRBV20-1 and J usage is TRBJ2-7. Specimen: naive CXCR3+ CD8+ T cells from blood. Subset meaning: CD45RO-CCR7+CD27+CD95- naive CD8+ T cells expressing CXCR3 (TNR3+). The TCR sequence derives from a human donor in good health. Some clones in this sample may be carry-over from other donors' samples. CDR3 residues: CSATPGSSYEQYF.